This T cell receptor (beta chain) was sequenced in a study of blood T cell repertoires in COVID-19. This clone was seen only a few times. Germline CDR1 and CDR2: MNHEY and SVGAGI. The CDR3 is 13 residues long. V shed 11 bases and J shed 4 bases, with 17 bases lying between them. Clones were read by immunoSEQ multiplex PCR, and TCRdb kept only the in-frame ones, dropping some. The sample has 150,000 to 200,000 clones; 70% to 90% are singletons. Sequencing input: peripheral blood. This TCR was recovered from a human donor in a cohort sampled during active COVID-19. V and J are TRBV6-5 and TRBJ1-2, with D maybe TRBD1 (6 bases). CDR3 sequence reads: CARKNTGTYGYTF. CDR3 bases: TGTGCCCGCAAGAATACAGGGACCTATGGCTACACCTTC.